This TCR beta chain was sequenced for a study of response to subunit inactivated influenza vaccine. This CDR3 contains 14 residues. Germline CDR1 is SGHVS and CDR2 is FQNEAQ. V lost 4 bases to trimming and J lost 2 bases; unmatched junction nucleotides: 2. Using its own MiXCR run on the RT-PCR reads, TCRdb lists one record per CDR3 protein. Of about 300,000 distinct CDR3 sequences in the sample, over 20% were seen once. The sequence was collected from a man aged 50-75 years who received an inactivated influenza vaccine. The chain has TRBV7-8 and TRBJ2-7, with TRBD1 matching 10 bases. The specimen comprised PBMCs from blood, sampled approximately 20 months after vaccination. CDR3 sequence: CASSSGTGAYEQYF. The DNA of the CDR3 is TGTGCCAGCAGCTCCGGGACAGGGGCCTACGAGCAGTACTTC. The variable domain in full, with the rest retrieved from reference TRBV7-8 and TRBJ2-7, is GAGVSQSPRYKVAKRGQDVALRCDPISGHVSLFWYQQALGQGPEFLTYFQNEAQLDKSGLPSDRFFAERPEGSVSTLKIQRTQQEDSAVYLCASSSGTGAYEQYFGPGTRLTVT.